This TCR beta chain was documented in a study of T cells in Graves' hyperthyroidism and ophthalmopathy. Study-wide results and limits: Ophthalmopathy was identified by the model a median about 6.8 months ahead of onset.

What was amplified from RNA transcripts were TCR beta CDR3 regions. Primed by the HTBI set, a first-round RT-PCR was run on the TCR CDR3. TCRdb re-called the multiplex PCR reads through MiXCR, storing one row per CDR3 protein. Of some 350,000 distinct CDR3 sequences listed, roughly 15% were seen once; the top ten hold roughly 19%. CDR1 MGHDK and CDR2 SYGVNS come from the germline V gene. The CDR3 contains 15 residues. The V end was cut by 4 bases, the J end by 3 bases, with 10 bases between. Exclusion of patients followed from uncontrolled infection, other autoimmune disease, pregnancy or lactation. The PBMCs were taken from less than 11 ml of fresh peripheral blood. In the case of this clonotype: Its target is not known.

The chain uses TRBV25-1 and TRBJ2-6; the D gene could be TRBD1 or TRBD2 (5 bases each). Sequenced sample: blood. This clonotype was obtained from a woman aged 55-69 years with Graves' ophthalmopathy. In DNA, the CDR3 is TGTGCCAGCAGTGGATTGGGGGTTGGGGCCAACGTCCTGACTTTC. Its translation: CASSGLGVGANVLTF.